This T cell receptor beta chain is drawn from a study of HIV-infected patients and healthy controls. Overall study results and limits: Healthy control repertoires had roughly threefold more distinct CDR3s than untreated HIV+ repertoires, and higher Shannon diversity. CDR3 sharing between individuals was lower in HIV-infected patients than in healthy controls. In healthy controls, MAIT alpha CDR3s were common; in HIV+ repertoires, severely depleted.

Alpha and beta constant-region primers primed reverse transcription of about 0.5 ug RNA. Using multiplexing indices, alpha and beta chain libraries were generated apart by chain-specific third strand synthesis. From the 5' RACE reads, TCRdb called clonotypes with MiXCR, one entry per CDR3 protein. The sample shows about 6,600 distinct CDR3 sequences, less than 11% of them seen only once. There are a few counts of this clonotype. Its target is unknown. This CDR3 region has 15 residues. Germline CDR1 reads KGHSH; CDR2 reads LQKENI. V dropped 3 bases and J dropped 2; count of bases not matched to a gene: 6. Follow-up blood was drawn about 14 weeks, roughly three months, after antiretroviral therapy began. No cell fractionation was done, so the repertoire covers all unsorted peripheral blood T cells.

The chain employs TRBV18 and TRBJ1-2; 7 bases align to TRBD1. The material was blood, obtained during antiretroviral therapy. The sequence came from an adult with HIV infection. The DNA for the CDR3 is TGTGCCAGCTCACCTCCTAGGGGGCAGAACTATGGCTACACCTTC. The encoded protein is CASSPPRGQNYGYTF.